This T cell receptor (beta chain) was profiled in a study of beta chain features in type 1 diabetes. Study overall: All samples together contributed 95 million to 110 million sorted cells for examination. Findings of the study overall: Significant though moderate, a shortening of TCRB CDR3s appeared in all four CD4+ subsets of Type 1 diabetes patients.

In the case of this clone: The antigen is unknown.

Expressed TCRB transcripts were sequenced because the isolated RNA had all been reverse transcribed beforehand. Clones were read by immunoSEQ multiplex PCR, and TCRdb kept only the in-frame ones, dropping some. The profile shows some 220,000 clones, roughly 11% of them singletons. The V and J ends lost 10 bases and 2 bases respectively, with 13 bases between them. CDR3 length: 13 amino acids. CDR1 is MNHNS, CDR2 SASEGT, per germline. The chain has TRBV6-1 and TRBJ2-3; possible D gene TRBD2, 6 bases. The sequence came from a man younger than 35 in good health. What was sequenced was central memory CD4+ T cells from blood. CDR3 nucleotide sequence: TGTGCCACTTCTCGGGGGTTCACAGATACGCAGTATTTT. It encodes CATSRGFTDTQYF.